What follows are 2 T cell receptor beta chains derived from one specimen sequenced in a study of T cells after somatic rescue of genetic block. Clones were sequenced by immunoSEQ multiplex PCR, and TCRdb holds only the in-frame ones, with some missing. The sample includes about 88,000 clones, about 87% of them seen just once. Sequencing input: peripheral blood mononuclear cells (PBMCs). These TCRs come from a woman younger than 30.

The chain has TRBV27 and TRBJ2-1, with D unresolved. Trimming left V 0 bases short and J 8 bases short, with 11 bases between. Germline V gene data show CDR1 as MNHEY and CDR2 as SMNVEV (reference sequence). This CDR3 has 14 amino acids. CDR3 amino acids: CASSLSPFWDEQFF. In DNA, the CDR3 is TGTGCCAGCAGTTTATCTCCGTTTTGGGATGAGCAGTTCTTC.

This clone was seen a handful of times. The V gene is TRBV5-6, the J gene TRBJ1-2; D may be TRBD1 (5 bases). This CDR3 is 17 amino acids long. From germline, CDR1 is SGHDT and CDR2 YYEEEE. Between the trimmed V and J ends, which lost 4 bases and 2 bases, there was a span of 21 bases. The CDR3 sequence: CASSHPGPRRVNYGYTF. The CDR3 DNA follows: TGTGCCAGCAGCCACCCGGGACCAAGGAGGGTCAACTATGGCTACACCTTC.